Below are 32 T cell receptor beta chains sequenced from a single sample in a study of PD-L1 blockade in urothelial cancer. Measured with immunoSEQ multiplex PCR; TCRdb has only the in-frame clones, and not every one. This sample carries 45,000 to 50,000 clones, 75% to 85% of them seen once, and the ten largest clones take 1.5% to 2%. Time point given: pretreatment peripheral blood. The sequencing used PBMCs, collected around atezolizumab (anti-PD-L1) treatment. The source of these receptors is a man in his fifties with urothelial cancer.

The table lists this clone with a few counts. V and J are TRBV28 and TRBJ1-2; 9 nucleotides align to TRBD1. CDR3 length equals 16 residues. V lost 2 bases to trimming and J lost 4 bases; unmatched junction nucleotides: 8. Germline V gives CDR1 MDHEN, CDR2 SYDVKM. This CDR3 is CASSLPPGQGSYGYTF. The CDR3 nucleotides read TGTGCCAGCAGTTTACCCCCGGGACAGGGAAGCTATGGCTACACCTTC.

The rearrangement joins TRBV5-1 to TRBJ2-5, with D tentatively TRBD2 (5 bases). CDR3 length: 15 amino acids. V gave up 0 bases and J gave up 0 bases, with 9 bases separating them. CDR1 is SGHRS and CDR2 is YFSETQ in the germline V gene. Here the CDR3 DNA reads TGCGCCAGCAGCTTGGGGCGGGTGGACCAAGAGACCCAGTACTTC. It codes for CASSLGRVDQETQYF.

CDR3 protein: CATTGIADTQYF. CDR3 sequence (DNA): TGTGCCACCACAGGGATAGCAGATACGCAGTATTTT. The rearrangement links TRBV27 to TRBJ2-3, with D maybe TRBD1 (6 bases). Germline CDR1 is MNHEY and CDR2 is SMNVEV (reference sequence). The CDR3 loop spans 12 amino acids. V lost 10 bases and J lost 4, with 12 bases in between.

The chain's CDR3 is CASIPEGARYGYTF. CDR3 DNA: TGTGCCAGTATCCCGGAGGGGGCCAGATATGGCTACACCTTC. The J gene is TRBJ1-2, the V gene TRBV19, with 7 bases aligning to TRBD1. This CDR3 region has 14 residues. Unmatched junction bases numbered 10, after V lost 7 bases and J lost 5 bases. Germline V gene sequence: CDR1 LNHDA, CDR2 SQIVND (reference sequence).

The count of this clone is one. The genes are TRBV5-1 and TRBJ2-3; D gene ambiguous. Germline loops: CDR1 SGHRS, CDR2 YFSETQ. This CDR3 region has 16 residues. V gave up 1 base and J gave up 0 bases, with 12 bases separating them. CDR3 DNA sequence: TGCGCCAGCAGCTTGCAAAACAGAGCTAGCACAGATACGCAGTATTTT. It is translated as CASSLQNRASTDTQYF.

The gene calls are TRBV6-5 and TRBJ2-1; 7 positions match TRBD1. The CDR3 totals 14 residues. V lost 0 bases to trimming and J lost 6 bases; unmatched junction nucleotides: 2. Looked up from germline, CDR1 is MNHEY and CDR2 is SVGAGI. The chain's CDR3 is CASSYSNRGNEQFF. The CDR3 DNA is TGTGCCAGCAGTTACTCGAACAGGGGCAATGAGCAGTTCTTC.

This chain uses TRBV25-1 with TRBJ2-1; 12 bases match TRBD2. Trimming cost V 5 bases and J 9 bases; bases outside gene matches: 11. CDR1 MGHDK and CDR2 SYGVNS come from the germline V gene. The CDR3 is 16 residues long. DNA of the CDR3: TGTGCCAGCAGTTTCCTAGCGGGGGGGCCCCAGTCTGAGCAGTTCTTC. Its protein product is CASSFLAGGPQSEQFF. The variable domain in full, completed from reference TRBV25-1 and TRBJ2-1, reads EADIYQTPRYLVIGTGKKITLECSQTMGHDKMYWYQQDPGMELHLIHYSYGVNSTEKGDLSSESTVSRIRTEHFPLTLESARPSHTSQYLCASSFLAGGPQSEQFFGPGTRLTVL.

The V gene is TRBV5-1, the J gene TRBJ2-3, with 8 bases that match TRBD2. The trim removed 0 bases at V and 9 bases at J, leaving 9 bases unmatched. The germline V gene encodes CDR1 SGHRS and CDR2 YFSETQ. The CDR3 has 15 residues. The CDR3 region is CASSLELALAGTQYF. The CDR3, as DNA: TGCGCCAGCAGCTTGGAGTTAGCCTTAGCGGGAACGCAGTATTTT.

The chain recombines TRBV6-5 with TRBJ1-3; perhaps TRBD1 as D (6 bases). CDR3 length: 14 residues. V was clipped by 6 bases and J by 0 bases, with 9 bases between them. CDR1 is MNHEY and CDR2 is SVGAGI in the germline V gene. The CDR3 loop is CASRDSLSGNTIYF. As DNA, the CDR3 is TGTGCCAGCAGGGACAGCCTCTCTGGAAACACCATATATTTT.

V usage is TRBV18 and J usage is TRBJ2-7, with TRBD1 identical over 7 bases. Germline V gene lookup returns CDR1 KGHSH and CDR2 LQKENI. V shed 3 bases, J shed 5 bases, and the junction held 4 bases outside the gene matches. The CDR3 has 13 residues. As DNA, the CDR3 is TGTGCCAGCTCACCCTTACAGGGGAACGAGCAGTACTTC. Translation gives CASSPLQGNEQYF.

The table lists this clone with a few counts. This chain joins TRBV4-1 and TRBJ1-4, with TRBD1 as a possible D gene (6 bases). The V end lost 3 bases, the J end lost 7 bases, and 21 bases lay between the germline ends. CDR1 is MGHRA, CDR2 YSYEKL, per germline. The CDR3 covers 17 residues. The CDR3 bases are TGCGCCAGCAGCCAGGGGTTCGGCGGGGGCTATGGTGAAAAACTGTTTTTT. Translated, it gives CASSQGFGGGYGEKLFF.

The rearrangement uses TRBV5-1 and TRBJ2-3, with unresolved D. The germline V and J ends were trimmed by 1 base and 4 bases, with 13 bases remaining between them. Germline-derived CDR1 and CDR2 are SGHRS and YFSETQ. This CDR3 has 15 residues. CDR3 in amino acids: CASSLTGFGADTQYF. The CDR3 DNA follows: TGCGCCAGCAGCTTGACCGGGTTCGGCGCAGATACGCAGTATTTT.

The genes are TRBV6-1 and TRBJ1-1, with D possibly being TRBD1 (5 bases). Between the trimmed V and J ends, which lost 4 bases and 4 bases, there was a span of 13 bases. Germline V lookup: CDR1 MNHNS, CDR2 SASEGT. The CDR3 has 14 residues. The CDR3 sequence: CASSALAGTTEAFF. For the CDR3, the DNA is TGTGCCAGCAGTGCACTCGCGGGGACCACTGAAGCTTTCTTT.

The V and J genes are TRBV2 and TRBJ2-5; 7 nucleotides agree with TRBD2. The CDR3 covers 15 residues. Trimming at V came to 6 bases and at J to 2 bases, leaving 9 bases not matched to a gene. Germline CDR1 SNHLY, CDR2 FYNNEI. The CDR3 here is CASRHPVGGQETQYF. The DNA of the CDR3 is TGTGCCAGCAGACATCCCGTGGGAGGGCAAGAGACCCAGTACTTC.

The CDR3 nucleotides are TGCGCCAGCAGGGGGCAAGGGAACACTGAAGCTTTCTTT. Its translation: CASRGQGNTEAFF. The chain combines TRBV5-1 with TRBJ1-1; weak D call: TRBD1 (5 bases). The CDR3 is 13 amino acids. Germline V CDR1 and CDR2: SGHRS, YFSETQ. Trimming took 5 bases from V and 1 from J, leaving 9 bases between them. Supplemented by reference TRBV5-1 and TRBJ1-1, the full variable domain reads KAGVTQTPRYLIKTRGQQVTLSCSPISGHRSVSWYQQTPGQGLQFLFEYFSETQRNKGNFPGRFSGRQFSNSRSEMNVSTLELGDSALYLCASRGQGNTEAFFGQGTRLTVV.

V gene TRBV29-1 combines with J gene TRBJ2-5, with D possibly matching TRBD2 (6 bases). The CDR3 has 13 amino acids. The germline V gene encodes CDR1 SQVTM and CDR2 ANQGSEA. The V gene lost 4 bases and the J gene lost 5 bases, with 14 bases spanning the gap. The CDR3 is CSVVGGVRETQYF. CDR3 DNA: TGCAGCGTTGTGGGCGGGGTTCGGGAGACCCAGTACTTC.

J is TRBJ1-3 and V is TRBV19; perhaps TRBD1 as D (5 bases). CDR1 and CDR2 from the germline V gene are LNHDA and SQIVND (reference sequence). The CDR3 runs 12 residues. V was shortened by 6 bases and J by 2 bases, with 5 bases between the two germline ends. CDR3 DNA: TGTGCCAGTAGGACAGCTGGAAACACCATATATTTT. As protein: CASRTAGNTIYF.

V gene TRBV7-8 combines with J gene TRBJ2-7; 10 bases are shared with TRBD2. The germline V gene encodes CDR1 SGHVS and CDR2 FQNEAQ. J was trimmed by 3 bases and V by 0 bases; bases with no gene match: 5. The length of the CDR3 is 16 residues. CDR3 nucleotide sequence: TGTGCCAGCAGCTTAGCCGGGACTAGCGTCCTCTACGAGCAGTACTTC. It encodes CASSLAGTSVLYEQYF.

V and J are TRBV18 and TRBJ1-6; D perhaps matches TRBD1 (5 bases). Trimming took off 3 bases at V and 0 bases at J, with 15 bases between the two ends. The CDR3 has 18 residues. Germline lookup yields CDR1 KGHSH and CDR2 LQKENI. CDR3 nucleotide sequence: TGTGCCAGCTCACCGTTGGGACTGATAATCTCCTATAATTCACCCCTCCACTTT. It encodes CASSPLGLIISYNSPLHF.

V and J are TRBV6-5 and TRBJ2-2, with D possibly matching TRBD2 (6 bases). The CDR3 is made up of 14 amino acids. Trimming took off 11 bases at V and 5 bases at J, with 18 bases between the two ends. The germline V gene encodes CDR1 MNHEY and CDR2 SVGAGI. The CDR3 nucleotides are TGTGCCTGCTCCGGGGGATGGGGGACCGGGGAGCTGTTTTTT. This gives the protein CACSGGWGTGELFF.

This chain links TRBV4-1 with TRBJ2-3, with 7 bases lining up with TRBD1. Germline V gene lookup returns CDR1 MGHRA and CDR2 YSYEKL. V gave up 0 bases and J gave up 5 bases; unmatched junction bases: 8. This CDR3 has 16 residues. In DNA form, the CDR3 reads TGCGCCAGCAGCCAAGATAGGGGGCGGGTACAAGATACGCAGTATTTT. Residues: CASSQDRGRVQDTQYF.

This chain uses TRBV30 with TRBJ1-6; 9 bases agree with TRBD1. V trimming: 0 bases; J trimming: 9 bases; junction bases outside the gene matches: 3. CDR3 length: 14 amino acids. In germline, CDR1 is GTSNPN, CDR2 SVGIG (reference sequence). Written as DNA, the CDR3 is TGTGCCTGGAGTGTCGGGACAGGGATTTCACCCCTCCACTTT. Its translation is CAWSVGTGISPLHF.

The chain uses TRBV5-1 and TRBJ1-5, with D tentatively TRBD1 (6 bases). V dropped 3 bases and J dropped 0 bases, with 22 bases sitting between them. This CDR3 is built from 19 residues. CDR1 is SGHRS and CDR2 is YFSETQ in the germline V gene. CDR3 bases: TGCGCCAGCAGCTCTAACAGGGTTGACGCGCGTTATAGCAATCAGCCCCAGCATTTT. It specifies CASSSNRVDARYSNQPQHF.

DNA for the CDR3: TGTGCCTGGAGCGACAGTACCGCAGGGGACACTGAAGCTTTCTTT. Amino acid sequence: CAWSDSTAGDTEAFF. The chain joins TRBV30 to TRBJ1-1; tentative D call: TRBD1 (6 bases). V was shortened by 3 bases and J by 3 bases, with 17 bases between the two germline ends. Germline CDR1 is GTSNPN and CDR2 is SVGIG (reference sequence). The CDR3 spans 15 residues.

The V call is TRBV18, the J call TRBJ2-1; 8 nucleotides align to TRBD2. This CDR3 comprises 13 residues. The V segment lost 5 bases and the J segment 9 bases; nucleotides outside the gene matches: 6. The germline CDR1 and CDR2 sequences are KGHSH and LQKENI. DNA of the CDR3: TGTGCCAGCTCAACCAAAGCGGGAGTTGAGCAGTTCTTC. Protein: CASSTKAGVEQFF.

The chain employs TRBV5-1 and TRBJ2-3; no firm D call. The CDR3 totals 13 residues. CDR1 and CDR2 from the germline V gene are SGHRS and YFSETQ. Deletions cut 4 bases from V and 6 bases from J, with 12 bases between. The CDR3 nucleotides are TGCGCCAGCAGCCTCGGTCCCGGGGATACGCAGTATTTT. It yields the protein CASSLGPGDTQYF.

The V gene is TRBV10-2, the J gene TRBJ2-7; 8 nucleotides line up with TRBD1. In germline, CDR1 is WSHSY, CDR2 SAAADI. V gave up 6 bases and J gave up 3 bases; unmatched junction bases: 10. The CDR3 extends over 15 amino acids. The chain's CDR3 is CASRRTGLGFYEQYV. The CDR3 nucleotides read TGCGCCAGCAGGAGGACAGGGTTGGGCTTCTACGAGCAGTACGTC.

The gene calls are TRBV4-2 and TRBJ2-7, with a possible D match to TRBD1 (6 bases). The CDR3 runs 16 residues. Looked up from germline, CDR1 is LGHNA and CDR2 is YNFKEQ. The V and J ends lost 2 bases and 3 bases respectively, with 17 bases between them. CDR3 bases: TGTGCCAGCAGCCAACTCCTTCCGGGACACAGCTACGAGCAGTACGTC. This gives the protein CASSQLLPGHSYEQYV.

The chain joins TRBV6-5 to TRBJ1-2; tentatively, D is TRBD1 (6 bases). Trimming stripped 6 bases from V and 4 bases from J, with 12 bases between. The germline CDR1 and CDR2 sequences are MNHEY and SVGAGI. This CDR3 has 13 residues. DNA of the CDR3: TGTGCCAGCAGCCCATTACAGGGCTATGGCTACACCTTC. Residues: CASSPLQGYGYTF.

The chain recombines TRBV5-4 with TRBJ1-4, with D possibly TRBD1 on 5 matching bases. The V end lost 0 bases, the J end lost 3 bases, and 15 bases lay between the germline ends. Germline CDR1 is SGHNT and CDR2 is YYREEE (reference sequence). This CDR3 contains 17 residues. CDR3 bases: TGTGCCAGCAGCTTGGTGGGGCAGGGACTATCTAATGAAAAACTGTTTTTT. Its protein product is CASSLVGQGLSNEKLFF.

The V call is TRBV2, the J call TRBJ2-2, with 7 positions matching TRBD1. CDR1 is SNHLY and CDR2 is FYNNEI in the germline V gene. J was trimmed by 0 bases and V by 5 bases; bases with no gene match: 6. The CDR3 has 16 residues. CDR3 bases: TGTGCCAGCAGTCCGACAGGGTTAGCGAACACCGGGGAGCTGTTTTTT. Its translation is CASSPTGLANTGELFF.

The gene calls are TRBV13 and TRBJ1-2, with D hard to call. The V gene lost 3 bases and the J gene lost 6 bases, with 8 bases spanning the gap. This CDR3 has 12 amino acids. Germline CDR1 reads PRHDT; CDR2 reads FYEKMQ (reference sequence). The CDR3 DNA sequence: TGTGCCAGCAGCTTCGGGTCCCATGGCTACACCTTC. Its translation: CASSFGSHGYTF.